This T cell receptor beta chain came from a study of CD8 T cells in Susac syndrome. In its sample, this clonotype was seen a few times. It was with random hexamers that roughly 0.45 to 1 ug RNA was reverse transcribed. TCRdb re-derived calls from the immunoSEQ multiplex PCR reads in MiXCR, one entry per CDR3 protein. Among roughly 190,000 distinct CDR3 sequences listed, roughly 90% were seen once. The CDR3 totals 14 residues. The germline V gene has CDR1 SGHTA and CDR2 FQGNSA. Trimming left V 1 base short and J 5 bases short, with 11 bases between. Sequencing was carried out using CD4+ T cells from PBMCs. The chain is built from TRBV7-2 and TRBJ1-2; TRBD1 is a possible D gene (5 bases). The receptor was derived from a human donor with Susac syndrome. DNA for the CDR3: TGTGCCAGCAGCTTAGATGGGGGGACTTATGGCTACACCTTC. Protein: CASSLDGGTYGYTF.